Below are 8 T cell receptor beta chains sequenced from a single sample in a study of a mutant IDH1 vaccine in newly diagnosed glioma. Their antigen targets remain unknown. Here immunoSEQ multiplex PCR was the method, and the copy in TCRdb shows in-frame clones only, minus some. Of 65,000 to 85,000 clones listed, around nine tenths are singletons. Time point here: week 35, safety follow-up. It was 300 ug of mutant IDH1 20-mer peptide that made up each vaccine dose, given with topical imiquimod. The sequenced sample was PBMCs, obtained from a glioma patient whose treatment included an IDH1 peptide vaccine. These receptors originate from a man aged 25-45 years with glioma.

The chain is built from TRBV27 and TRBJ2-1; no definite D call. CDR3 length: 15 residues. Trimming pared 1 base from V and 10 bases from J, leaving 17 bases between. In germline, CDR1 is MNHEY, CDR2 SMNVEV (reference sequence). The CDR3 nucleotides read TGTGCCAGCAGTTTATATTCGGTAGGGCTGGAGGAGCAGTTCTTC. It codes for CASSLYSVGLEEQFF.

The chain couples TRBV28 to TRBJ2-7; the match to TRBD2 covers 10 bases. The CDR3 loop spans 16 amino acids. Looked up from germline, CDR1 is MDHEN and CDR2 is SYDVKM. J gave up 1 base and V 6 bases, and 9 bases lay outside the gene matches. In DNA, the CDR3 is TGTGCCAGCAGCCTCCTAGCGGGAGTAGGTTCCTACGAGCAGTACTTC. Amino acid sequence: CASSLLAGVGSYEQYF.

The chain couples TRBV7-2 to TRBJ2-7; TRBD2 is a possible D gene (7 bases). The CDR3 totals 14 residues. Germline CDR1 and CDR2: SGHTA and FQGNSA. V was clipped by 0 bases and J by 2 bases, with 8 bases between them. CDR3 bases: TGTGCCAGCAGCTTAGCAGGGGGGGCCTACGAGCAGTACTTC. It translates to CASSLAGGAYEQYF.

With respect to this clone: A read error may produce the germline difference seen at one junction end. This sequence joins TRBV9 and TRBJ2-1; no firm D call. Per germline, CDR1 SGDLS and CDR2 YYNGEE. This CDR3 has 16 amino acids. The CDR3 is CTSSVVSGMGYNEQFF. As DNA, the CDR3 is TGTACCAGCAGCGTAGTTAGTGGGATGGGGTACAATGAGCAGTTCTTC.

The V and J genes are TRBV21-1 and TRBJ2-7; the table's D call of TRBD1 was not tested on the DNA. TRBV21-1 is termed a pseudogene. The CDR3 spans 11 residues. The CDR3 coding sequence is TGTGCCAGCTTGCAGTACTACGAGCAGTACTTC. This gives the protein CASLQYYEQYF.

This clone came up once. The rearrangement joins TRBV5-1 to TRBJ2-2; 11 bases map to TRBD1. The germline gives CDR1 SGHRS, CDR2 YFSETQ. J lost 5 bases, V lost 0 bases, and 6 bases had no gene match. The CDR3 contains 17 residues. The CDR3 loop is CASSLALGTGGTGELFF. CDR3 nucleotide sequence: TGCGCCAGCAGCTTGGCCCTGGGGACAGGGGGAACCGGGGAGCTGTTTTTT.

In this sample, this clone turned up once. The V gene is TRBV5-4, the J gene TRBJ2-5, with D uncertain. V was clipped by 4 bases and J by 5 bases, with 15 bases between them. This CDR3 contains 14 residues. Germline V gene data show CDR1 as SGHNT and CDR2 as YYREEE (reference sequence). CDR3 sequence: CASSRVGGFETQYF. The CDR3, as DNA: TGTGCCAGCAGCAGGGTCGGCGGCTTCGAGACCCAGTACTTC.

This chain links TRBV7-3 with TRBJ2-2; D remains ambiguous. The germline V gene has CDR1 SGHTA and CDR2 FQGTGA. Trimming took 2 bases from V and 0 from J, leaving 7 bases between them. The CDR3 extends over 15 amino acids. The CDR3 sequence: CASSLDRPNTGELFF. CDR3 nucleotide sequence: TGTGCCAGCAGCTTAGACCGCCCGAACACCGGGGAGCTGTTTTTT.